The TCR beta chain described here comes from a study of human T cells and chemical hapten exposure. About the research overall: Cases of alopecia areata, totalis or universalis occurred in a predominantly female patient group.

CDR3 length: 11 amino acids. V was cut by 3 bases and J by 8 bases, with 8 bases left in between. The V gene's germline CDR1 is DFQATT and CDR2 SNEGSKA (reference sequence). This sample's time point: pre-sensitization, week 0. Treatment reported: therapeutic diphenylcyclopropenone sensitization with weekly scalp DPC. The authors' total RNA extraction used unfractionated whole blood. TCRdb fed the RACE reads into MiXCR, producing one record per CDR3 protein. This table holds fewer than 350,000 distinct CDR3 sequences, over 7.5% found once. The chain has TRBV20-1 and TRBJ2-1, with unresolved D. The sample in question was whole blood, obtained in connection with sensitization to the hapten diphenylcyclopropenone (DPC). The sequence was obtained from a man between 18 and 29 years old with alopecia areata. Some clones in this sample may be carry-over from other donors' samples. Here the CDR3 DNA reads TGCAGTGCTAGTTCGGATTATGAGCAGTTCTTC. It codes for CSASSDYEQFF.